The clone carrying this T cell receptor beta chain appeared once. The antigen is unknown. Every one of the participants with HIV received treatment in the United States. Each sample contained roughly 0.95-10 million cryopreserved PBMC, thawed before DNA extraction. Researchers ran immunoSEQ v3.0 at survey level. The repertoire was sequenced with immunoSEQ multiplex PCR; TCRdb's copy has only in-frame clones and lacks some. The table records 28,000 or so clones, roughly 90% of them present only once. The data are from a study of long-term antiretroviral therapy in people with HIV. With V trimmed by 2 bases and J by 0 bases, 1 base remained unmatched. The CDR3 loop spans 15 amino acids. Germline V CDR1 and CDR2: MNHNY, SVGAGI (reference sequence). Study-level findings and limits: Controls had broader CDR3 length ranges than HIV repertoires did. Post-treatment diversity went higher with ART but stayed below transplant donor controls.

V gene TRBV6-6 combines with J gene TRBJ2-1, with 7 bases matching TRBD2. This specimen was unsorted PBMCs, taken 0.5 years after starting antiretroviral therapy. The TCR was taken from a woman aged 18-30 years with HIV. CDR3 bases: TGTGCCAGCAGTTACGGCGGGAGCTCCTACAATGAGCAGTTCTTC. Its translation: CASSYGGSSYNEQFF.